This section outlines one TCR beta chain sequence together with its context. The data were obtained in a study of blood T cell repertoires in COVID-19. The CDR3 contains 15 residues. The V gene's germline CDR1 is MGHDK and CDR2 SYGVNS. After removal of 3 bases from V and 3 bases from J, the junction contained 5 bases not matched to a gene. This table comes from immunoSEQ multiplex PCR, and its TCRdb copy is limited to in-frame clones, with some not included. In the table there are around 140,000 clones, 65% to 90% of which are singletons. Specimen: peripheral blood. The source of this sequence is a man aged 55 to 70 with active or convalescent COVID-19. The chain carries TRBV25-1 and TRBJ2-3; 8 nucleotides line up with TRBD1. The CDR3 is CASSDRRQGTDTQYF. In nucleotides, the CDR3 is TGTGCCAGCAGTGATAGGAGACAGGGGACAGATACGCAGTATTTT.